The 31 T cell receptor beta chains reported below all come from one sample, sequenced in a study of blood T cell repertoires in COVID-19. Sequencing used immunoSEQ multiplex PCR; TCRdb keeps in-frame clones, though not all of them. The top ten hold over 2% of the sample, which has 200,000 to 300,000 clones, about 89% seen once. The source material was PBMCs or T cells enriched from blood (not recorded which). The receptors were gathered from a woman under 30 who had recovered from COVID-19.

The chain is built from TRBV12-5 and TRBJ2-1, with 9 nucleotides matching TRBD2. V trimming: 11 bases; J trimming: 1 base; junction bases outside the gene matches: 9. CDR3 size: 15 residues. Germline lookup yields CDR1 LGHNT and CDR2 FRNRAP. CDR3 nucleotide sequence: TGTGCTTGTGCGGGGGGGCCCACTTCCTACAATGAGCAGTTCTTC. Translating it yields CACAGGPTSYNEQFF.

V usage is TRBV10-3 and J usage is TRBJ1-2; D call uncertain. Deletions cut 4 bases from V and 4 bases from J, with 16 bases between. The CDR3 is 15 residues long. Germline V gene lookup returns CDR1 ENHRY and CDR2 SYGVKD. CDR3 coding DNA: TGTGCCATCAGTGCCGATATTTGGGCCGGCTATGGCTACACCTTC. The encoded protein is CAISADIWAGYGYTF.

Concerning this clone: The same CDR3 is also encoded by other DNA sequences in this sample. The gene calls are TRBV7-8 and TRBJ1-1; D is possibly TRBD1 (5 bases). Germline V lookup: CDR1 SGHVS, CDR2 FQNEAQ. The CDR3 loop spans 13 amino acids. The ends were cut back, 3 bases at V and 4 bases at J, with 9 bases in the middle. This chain's CDR3 is CASSLGGGTEAFF. DNA for the CDR3: TGTGCCAGCAGCTTGGGGGGGGGCACTGAAGCTTTCTTT.

The rearrangement uses TRBV28 and TRBJ2-7, with TRBD1 as a possible D gene (6 bases). The V gene lost 2 bases and the J gene lost 1 base, with 15 bases spanning the gap. Germline lookup yields CDR1 MDHEN and CDR2 SYDVKM. The length of the CDR3 is 16 residues. As DNA, the CDR3 is TGTGCCAGCAGTTTAAAGGTGGGACAAGGTTCCTACGAGCAGTACTTC. Translation gives CASSLKVGQGSYEQYF.

The chain is built from TRBV25-1 and TRBJ1-1; D is undetermined. Germline CDR1 is MGHDK and CDR2 is SYGVNS. The ends were cut back, 4 bases at V and 0 bases at J, with 6 bases in the middle. The CDR3 length is 13 residues. The CDR3 sequence: CASSGSVNTEAFF. The CDR3 coding sequence is TGTGCCAGCAGTGGCAGTGTGAACACTGAAGCTTTCTTT. Supplemented by reference TRBV25-1 and TRBJ1-1, the full variable domain reads EADIYQTPRYLVIGTGKKITLECSQTMGHDKMYWYQQDPGMELHLIHYSYGVNSTEKGDLSSESTVSRIRTEHFPLTLESARPSHTSQYLCASSGSVNTEAFFGQGTRLTVV.

The V call is TRBV5-1, the J call TRBJ2-5; D is uncertain. V was clipped by 4 bases and J by 2 bases, with 3 bases between them. CDR1 is SGHRS and CDR2 is YFSETQ in the germline V gene. This CDR3 has 11 amino acids. In nucleotides, the CDR3 is TGCGCCAGCAGCCAACAAGAGACCCAGTACTTC. Translation gives CASSQQETQYF.

V usage is TRBV5-1 and J usage is TRBJ2-4, with TRBD1 matching 10 bases. CDR3 size: 15 residues. Germline V gene lookup returns CDR1 SGHRS and CDR2 YFSETQ. After removal of 0 bases from V and 7 bases from J, the junction contained 4 bases not matched to a gene. The CDR3 is CASSLGPGQGNIQYF. Written as DNA, the CDR3 is TGCGCCAGCAGCTTGGGCCCGGGACAGGGGAACATTCAGTACTTC.

The rearrangement uses TRBV4-1 and TRBJ1-5; possible D gene TRBD1, 5 bases. The CDR3 has 18 residues. With 1 base removed from V and 4 bases from J, the gap between germline ends came to 20 bases. Germline values: CDR1 MGHRA, CDR2 YSYEKL. The CDR3 loop reads CASSQGRGSGKENQPQHF. The CDR3 coding sequence is TGCGCCAGCAGCCAAGGGAGGGGTTCGGGGAAGGAGAATCAGCCCCAGCATTTT.

The V and J genes are TRBV7-2 and TRBJ2-3, with D hard to call. CDR1 SGHTA and CDR2 FQGNSA come from the germline V gene. V was clipped by 5 bases and J by 2 bases, with 8 bases between them. The CDR3 spans 13 residues. The CDR3 DNA reads as TGTGCCAGCAGCCCAGTACACACAGATACGCAGTATTTT. This gives the protein CASSPVHTDTQYF.

The rearrangement joins TRBV28 to TRBJ1-2; 7 bases fit TRBD1. The CDR3 is 17 amino acids. The ends lost 6 bases at V and 4 bases at J; junction bases unmatched: 17. Germline assignment: CDR1 MDHEN and CDR2 SYDVKM. The CDR3 DNA is TGTGCCAGCAGCCCCCCAGAGGCAGGGGGTGTGCGCTATGGCTACACCTTC. Translating it yields CASSPPEAGGVRYGYTF.

The rearrangement links TRBV19 to TRBJ1-2; 10 bases are shared with TRBD1. Germline V lookup: CDR1 LNHDA, CDR2 SQIVND (reference sequence). The CDR3 runs to 14 residues. The trim removed 9 bases at V and 4 bases at J, leaving 8 bases unmatched. The CDR3: CASRDRGYGYGYTF. The DNA for the CDR3 is TGTGCCAGCCGGGACAGGGGTTACGGCTATGGCTACACCTTC.

This clone has just a few counts. V usage is TRBV7-9 and J usage is TRBJ1-6, with a tentative D call TRBD1 (6 bases). The CDR3 contains 16 residues. The ends were cut back, 7 bases at V and 5 bases at J, with 18 bases in the middle. Germline V gene lookup returns CDR1 SEHNR and CDR2 FQNEAQ (reference sequence). The CDR3 here is CASTPMGARNNSPLHF. The CDR3 bases are TGTGCCAGCACCCCGATGGGGGCGCGAAATAATTCACCCCTCCACTTT.

The rearrangement joins TRBV11-3 to TRBJ2-7; TRBD1 agrees at 8 bases. The germline V gene has CDR1 SGHNT and CDR2 YENEEA. The J segment lost 2 bases and the V segment lost 5 bases, leaving 5 bases of the junction unmatched. The CDR3 is 14 residues long. As DNA, the CDR3 is TGTGCCAGCAGCCTCGGGGACAGGACCTACGAGCAGTACTTC. This encodes CASSLGDRTYEQYF.

This CDR3 is CASSYRGRADTQYF. The DNA of the CDR3 is TGTGCCAGCAGCTACAGGGGGCGCGCAGATACGCAGTATTTT. The genes are TRBV3-1 (or the pseudogene TRBV3-2) and TRBJ2-3; 9 bases line up with TRBD1. The junction had 4 bases not matched to a gene; V was cut back by 5 bases and J by 4 bases. CDR1 and CDR2 (germline): LGHDT, YNNKEL (reference sequence). This CDR3 has 14 amino acids.

V and J are TRBV13 and TRBJ1-2; TRBD1 matches at 11 bases. This CDR3 has 15 amino acids. V shed 5 bases, J shed 8 bases, and the junction held 10 bases outside the gene matches. Germline lookup yields CDR1 PRHDT and CDR2 FYEKMQ (reference sequence). The CDR3 spells CASSPRDRGLEGYTF. The CDR3 region has the DNA TGTGCCAGCAGCCCCCGGGACAGGGGGTTGGAGGGCTACACCTTC.

This clone was detected once. Here the CDR3 DNA reads TGTGCCGTGGGGAGTACGAACACCGGGGAGCTGTTTTTT. Translating gives CAVGSTNTGELFF. The chain employs TRBV28 and TRBJ2-2; the D gene is possibly TRBD2 (5 bases). V dropped 11 bases and J dropped 0 bases, with 10 bases sitting between them. The CDR3 totals 13 residues. CDR1 MDHEN and CDR2 SYDVKM come from the germline V gene. Supplemented by reference TRBV28 and TRBJ2-2, the full variable domain reads DVKVTQSSRYLVKRTGEKVFLECVQDMDHENMFWYRQDPGLGLRLIYFSYDVKMKEKGDIPEGYSVSREKKERFSLILESASTNQTSMYLCAVGSTNTGELFFGEGSRLTVL.

This clone was picked up a small number of times. The rearrangement links TRBV12-3 or TRBV12-4 to TRBJ1-4, with 7 bases that match TRBD1. CDR3 length equals 12 residues. V trimming: 5 bases; J trimming: 8 bases; junction bases outside the gene matches: 2. The CDR3: CASSPRGEKLFF. The CDR3 bases are TGTGCCAGCAGTCCCAGGGGGGAAAAACTGTTTTTT.

CDR3 region: CASSQVGRGAGNTIYF. The CDR3 DNA follows: TGCGCCAGCAGCCAAGTGGGCAGGGGCGCTGGAAACACCATATATTTT. The chain carries TRBV4-1 and TRBJ1-3, with TRBD1 as a possible D gene (6 bases). The CDR3 has 16 amino acids. The V end lost 1 base, the J end lost 2 bases, and 12 bases lay between the germline ends. Germline CDR1 reads MGHRA; CDR2 reads YSYEKL.

The chain recombines TRBV27 with TRBJ1-1, with 7 bases fitting TRBD1. Germline-derived CDR1 and CDR2 are MNHEY and SMNVEV (reference sequence). The CDR3 is made up of 17 amino acids. V was clipped by 6 bases and J by 5 bases; unmatched bases: 18. CDR3 sequence reads: CASSPTGANMVRTEAFF. The CDR3 DNA reads TGTGCCAGCAGCCCAACAGGGGCAAATATGGTTAGAACTGAAGCTTTCTTT.

A few counts support this clone. The V and J genes are TRBV19 and TRBJ1-1, with D unclear. The length of the CDR3 is 15 residues. Trimming took off 5 bases at V and 1 base at J, with 14 bases between the two ends. Germline CDR1 is LNHDA and CDR2 is SQIVND (reference sequence). CDR3 nucleotides: TGTGCCAGTAGTCGATCGGTATATGGGAACACTGAAGCTTTCTTT. This encodes CASSRSVYGNTEAFF.

This clone was seen a handful of times. V gene TRBV19 combines with J gene TRBJ1-6; D uncertain. The CDR3 is 15 amino acids. V shed 4 bases and J shed 7 bases, with 14 bases lying between them. Germline V gene lookup returns CDR1 LNHDA and CDR2 SQIVND (reference sequence). The CDR3 DNA reads TGTGCCAGTAGTAAGAGGGTGATGGGGAATTCACCCCTCCACTTT. Its protein product is CASSKRVMGNSPLHF.

This clone was seen more than once but under ten times. The chain combines TRBV9 with TRBJ2-7, with 7 bases lining up with TRBD2. V was clipped by 0 bases and J by 3 bases; unmatched bases: 12. The germline CDR1 and CDR2 sequences are SGDLS and YYNGEE. The CDR3 has 17 amino acids. The CDR3, as DNA: TGTGCCAGCAGCGTAGCTGGGGAGACTAGCCCTCGCTACGAGCAGTACTTC. Amino acids: CASSVAGETSPRYEQYF.

The genes are TRBV2 and TRBJ1-5; 8 bases fit TRBD1. Germline CDR1 is SNHLY and CDR2 is FYNNEI. V was clipped by 4 bases and J by 0 bases; unmatched bases: 8. The CDR3 contains 17 residues. The CDR3 reads CASSGRTGFYSNQPQHF. CDR3 bases: TGTGCCAGCAGTGGCCGGACAGGGTTCTATAGCAATCAGCCCCAGCATTTT. Full variable domain (remainder filled in from reference TRBV2 and TRBJ1-5): EPEVTQTPSHQVTQMGQEVILRCVPISNHLYFYWYRQILGQKVEFLVSFYNNEISEKSEIFDDQFSVERPDGSNFTLKIRSTKLEDSAMYFCASSGRTGFYSNQPQHFGDGTRLSIL.

The V gene is TRBV14, the J gene TRBJ2-5, with 12 bases matching TRBD2. Germline CDR1 is SGHDN and CDR2 is FVKESK. The CDR3 extends over 17 amino acids. The V segment lost 1 base and the J segment 5 bases; nucleotides outside the gene matches: 8. This chain's CDR3 is CASSQARLAGGLETQYF. CDR3 bases: TGTGCCAGCAGCCAAGCTCGGCTAGCGGGGGGGCTGGAGACCCAGTACTTC.

V gene TRBV29-1 combines with J gene TRBJ2-6; 7 bases map to TRBD1. Germline V lookup: CDR1 SQVTM, CDR2 ANQGSEA. CDR3 size: 14 residues. The trim removed 3 bases at V and 7 bases at J, leaving 6 bases unmatched. This CDR3 reads CSVETGSPANVLTF. As DNA, the CDR3 is TGCAGCGTTGAGACAGGGTCCCCAGCCAACGTCCTGACTTTC.

The chain has TRBV9 and TRBJ2-5; 7 bases align to TRBD1. The germline gives CDR1 SGDLS, CDR2 YYNGEE. The V and J ends lost 0 bases and 3 bases, in that order; junction bases with no gene match: 2. CDR3 length equals 14 residues. In DNA, the CDR3 is TGTGCCAGCAGCGTAGGTGACAGGGAAGAGACCCAGTACTTC. Protein: CASSVGDREETQYF.

This clone was detected only a few times. V is TRBV3-1 (or the pseudogene TRBV3-2) and J is TRBJ1-1; no clear D gene. The CDR3 runs 14 residues. Trimming removed 2 bases from V and 4 bases from J, with 11 bases in between. Germline CDR1 reads LGHDT; CDR2 reads YNNKEL (reference sequence). CDR3: CASSQLTGSTEAFF. DNA of the CDR3: TGTGCCAGCAGCCAATTAACGGGGAGCACTGAAGCTTTCTTT.

This clone showed up just once. This chain connects TRBV2 to TRBJ2-5; D remains ambiguous. The CDR3 totals 11 residues. Germline values: CDR1 SNHLY, CDR2 FYNNEI. The germline V and J ends were trimmed by 7 bases and 4 bases, with 7 bases remaining between them. The DNA of the CDR3 is TGTGCCAGCAACCCGGGAGAGACCCAGTACTTC. It translates to CASNPGETQYF.

The J gene is TRBJ2-7, the V gene TRBV9; 9 positions agree with TRBD1. The CDR3 totals 18 residues. Germline lookup yields CDR1 SGDLS and CDR2 YYNGEE. V lost 4 bases and J lost 3; bases outside the gene matches: 17. CDR3 coding DNA: TGTGCCAGCAGCCCCCGGGACAGGGATAATCGACTGGGCTACGAGCAGTACTTC. This codes for CASSPRDRDNRLGYEQYF.

The chain links TRBV7-9 to TRBJ2-5; D gene ambiguous. The V and J ends lost 1 base and 1 base respectively, with 16 bases between them. CDR1 is SEHNR, CDR2 FQNEAQ, per germline (reference sequence). The CDR3 sequence is 17 residues long. CDR3 bases: TGTGCCAGCAGCTTAGGGGTAGTCGGAGCGAGCCAAGAGACCCAGTACTTC. This translates into CASSLGVVGASQETQYF.

V usage is TRBV9 and J usage is TRBJ2-3; TRBD2 is a possible D gene (5 bases). Germline CDR1 is SGDLS and CDR2 is YYNGEE. CDR3 size: 14 residues. The ends were cut back, 4 bases at V and 4 bases at J, with 13 bases in the middle. CDR3 residues: CASSPGPGSDTQYF. DNA for the CDR3: TGTGCCAGCAGCCCAGGTCCGGGGTCAGATACGCAGTATTTT.